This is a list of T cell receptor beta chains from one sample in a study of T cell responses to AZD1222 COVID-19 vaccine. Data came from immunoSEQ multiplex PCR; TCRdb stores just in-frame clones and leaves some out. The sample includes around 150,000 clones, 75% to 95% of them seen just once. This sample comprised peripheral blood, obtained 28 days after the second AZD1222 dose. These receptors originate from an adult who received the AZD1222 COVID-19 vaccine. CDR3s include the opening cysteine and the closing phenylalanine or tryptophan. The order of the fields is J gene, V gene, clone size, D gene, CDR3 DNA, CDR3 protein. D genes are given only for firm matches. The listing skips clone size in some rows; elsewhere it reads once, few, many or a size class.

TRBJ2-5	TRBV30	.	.	TGTGCCTGGAGTGGGCGGGGCCGGGAGACCCAGTACTTC	CAWSGRGRETQYF
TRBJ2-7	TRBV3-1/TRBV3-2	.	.	TGTGCCAGCAGCCAAGTCTCAGCGTTCGAGCAGTACTTC	CASSQVSAFEQYF
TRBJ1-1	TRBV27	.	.	TGTGCCAGCAGTTCTACACAGGTTCTCAACACTGAAGCTTTCTTT	CASSSTQVLNTEAFF
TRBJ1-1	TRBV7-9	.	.	TGTGCCAGCAGCCCCACCTCGGGCCTGGGTACTGAAGCTTTCTTT	CASSPTSGLGTEAFF
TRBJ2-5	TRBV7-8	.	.	TGTGCCAGCAGCCCATATGGGGGCTCGGGGGAGTGGGAGACCCAGTACTTC	CASSPYGGSGEWETQYF
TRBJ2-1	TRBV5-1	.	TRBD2	TGCGCCAGCAGCAGCGGACTAGCGGCCTACAATGAGCAGTTCTTC	CASSSGLAAYNEQFF
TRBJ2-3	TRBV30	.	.	TGTGCCTGGAGTGTGGAAGCGGGCACAGATACGCAGTATTTT	CAWSVEAGTDTQYF
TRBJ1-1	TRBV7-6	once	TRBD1	TGTGCCAGCAGCTTCGTACCCGGGACAGGGTTTGACACTGAAGCTTTCTTT	CASSFVPGTGFDTEAFF
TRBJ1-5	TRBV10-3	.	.	TGTGCCATAGGGCAGGGGTCCAATCAGCCCCAGCATTTT	CAIGQGSNQPQHF
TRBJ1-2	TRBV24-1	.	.	TGTGCCACCAGTGATTTAGTAAATAACTATGGCTACACCTTC	CATSDLVNNYGYTF
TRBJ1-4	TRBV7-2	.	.	TGTGCCAGCAGCTTAGATAGGGAAAGGGTGGAAAAACTGTTTTTT	CASSLDRERVEKLFF
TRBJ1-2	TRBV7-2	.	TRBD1	TGTGCCAGCAGCTGGACAGGGGTGAATGGCTACACCTTC	CASSWTGVNGYTF
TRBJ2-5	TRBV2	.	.	TGTGCCAGCAGTGAAGGGGCGCTCCAGTACTTC	CASSEGALQYF
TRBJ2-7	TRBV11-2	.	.	TGTGCCAGCAGCTTAGATGCCCACAGGTCACTCCAATACGAGCAGTACTTC	CASSLDAHRSLQYEQYF
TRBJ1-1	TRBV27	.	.	TGTGCCAGCAGGACCGCGGGGGGATGGGAGAACACTGAAGCTTTCTTT	CASRTAGGWENTEAFF
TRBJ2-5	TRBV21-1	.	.	TGTGCCAGCAGCAAAAGGCTAGCGGGGACTTCACCGCGTGAGACCCAGTACTTC	CASSKRLAGTSPRETQYF
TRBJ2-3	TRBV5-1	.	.	TGCGCCAGCAGCTTGTCAGGGTCAAGCACAGATACGCAGTATTTT	CASSLSGSSTDTQYF
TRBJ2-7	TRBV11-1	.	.	TGTGCCAGCAGACCCAACGATCTAGTAGGCGAGCAGTACTTC	CASRPNDLVGEQYF
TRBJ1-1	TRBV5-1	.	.	TGCGCCAGCAGCTTGGATGGGAGTAGGGCCACTGAAGCTTTCTTT	CASSLDGSRATEAFF
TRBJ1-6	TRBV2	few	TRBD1	TGTGCCAGCAGTTCCAACTCCCCGGGACAGGGCATAGCTTCACCCCTCCACTTT	CASSSNSPGQGIASPLHF
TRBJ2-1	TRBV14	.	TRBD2	TGTGCCAGCAGCCAAACTAGCGGGAGGATGAATGAGCAGTTCTTC	CASSQTSGRMNEQFF
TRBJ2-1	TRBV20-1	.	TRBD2	TGCAGTGCTAGTTCTAGCGGGAATCCCAATGAGCAGTTCTTC	CSASSSGNPNEQFF
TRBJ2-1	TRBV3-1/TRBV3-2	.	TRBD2	TGTGCCAGCAGCCAAGAGAGCGGGGGATACAATGAGCAGTTCTTC	CASSQESGGYNEQFF
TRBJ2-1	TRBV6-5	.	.	TGTGCCAGCAGTCCAAGGGGGGACGATGAGTTCTTC	CASSPRGDDEFF
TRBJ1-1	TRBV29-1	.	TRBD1	TGCAGCGGACTACAGGGGGCTGAAGCTTTCTTT	CSGLQGAEAFF
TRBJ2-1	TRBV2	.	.	TGTGCCAGCAGTGAAGCGCTTGGGACACCTTACAATGAGCAGTTCTTC	CASSEALGTPYNEQFF
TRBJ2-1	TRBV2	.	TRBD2	TGTGCCAGCAGCGCACTTTCGGGACTAGCGTTAATCAAGGAGCAGTTCTTC	CASSALSGLALIKEQFF
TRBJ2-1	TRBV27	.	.	TGTGCCAGCAGTTTGGGGCTAGGATATGAGCAGTTCTTC	CASSLGLGYEQFF
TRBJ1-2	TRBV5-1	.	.	TGCGCCAGCAGCTTGGAGCCAGGGAATGGCTACACCTTC	CASSLEPGNGYTF
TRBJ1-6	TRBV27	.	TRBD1	TGTGCCAGCACCGCTTCGGACAGGGTTAATTCACCCCTCCACTTT	CASTASDRVNSPLHF
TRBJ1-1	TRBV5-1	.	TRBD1	TGCGCCAGCAGCTCGCCGGGACAGGGACGGGGGATGGACACTGAAGCTTTCTTT	CASSSPGQGRGMDTEAFF
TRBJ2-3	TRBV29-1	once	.	TGCAGCGTTGAGCTTAGGGGCTCGGGAAGGACAGATACGCAGTATTTT	CSVELRGSGRTDTQYF
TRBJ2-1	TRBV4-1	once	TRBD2	TGCGCCAGCAGCCAAGCTACACTAGCGGGAGCAGGGGAGCAGTTCTTC	CASSQATLAGAGEQFF
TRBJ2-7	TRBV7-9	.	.	TGTGCCAGCAGCTTATCAGGCAGTTCCTACGAGCAGTACTTC	CASSLSGSSYEQYF
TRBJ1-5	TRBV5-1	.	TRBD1	TGCGCCAGCAGCTCTACAGGGGATAAGCCCCTGCATTTT	CASSSTGDKPLHF
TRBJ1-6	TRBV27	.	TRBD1	TGTGCCAGCAGTTTATGGGCGGGGACAGACCAGTGGGTCAGGGGTTCACCCCTCCACTTT	CASSLWAGTDQWVRGSPLHF
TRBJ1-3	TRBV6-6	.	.	TGTGCCAGCCGACCCCGTGGACAGTCTGGAAACACCATATATTTT	CASRPRGQSGNTIYF
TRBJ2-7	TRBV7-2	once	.	TGTGCCAGCAGCTTCCTTGTGAACGAGCAGTACTTC	CASSFLVNEQYF
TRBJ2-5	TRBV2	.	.	TGTGCCAGCAGTGAAAGGCCTAGCGTGGGGACCCAGTACTTC	CASSERPSVGTQYF
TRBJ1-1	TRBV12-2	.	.	TGTGCAAGTCGAACCGGACGAAGACAGGGGAACACTGAAGCTTTCTTT	CASRTGRRQGNTEAFF
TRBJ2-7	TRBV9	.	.	TGTGCCAGCAGCGCGACGCCAGAGGCCGAGCAGTACTTC	CASSATPEAEQYF
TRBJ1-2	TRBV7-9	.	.	TGTGCCAGCAGCTTAACGGGGCTCTATGGCTACACCTTC	CASSLTGLYGYTF
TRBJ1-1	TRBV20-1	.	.	TGCAGTGCTAGAGCCGGGATTGAAGCTTTCTTT	CSARAGIEAFF
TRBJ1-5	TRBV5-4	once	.	TGTGCCAGCAGCTTACAGGGAGAGGGATATCAGCCCCAGCATTTT	CASSLQGEGYQPQHF
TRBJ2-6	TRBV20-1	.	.	TGCAGTGCTAGTTCCCAGGGAGAAGCTGGGGCCAACGTCCTGACTTTC	CSASSQGEAGANVLTF
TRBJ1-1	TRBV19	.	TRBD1	TGTGCCAGTACCCGGGACAGGGGGCAAACTGAAGCTTTCTTT	CASTRDRGQTEAFF
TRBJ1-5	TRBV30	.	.	TGTGCCTGGAGTAGAGGGATCCAGCCCCAGCATTTT	CAWSRGIQPQHF
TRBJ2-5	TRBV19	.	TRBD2	TGTGCCAGTAGTATAGGGGCGGGAGCGGGAGGGCCAGGAGAGACCCAGTACTTC	CASSIGAGAGGPGETQYF
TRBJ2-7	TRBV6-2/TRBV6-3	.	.	TGTGCCAGCAGTTACTCGAGGTCCAGGGCCTACGAGCAGTACTTC	CASSYSRSRAYEQYF
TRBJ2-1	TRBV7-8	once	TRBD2	TGTGCCAGCAGCCCTACCCTAGGCGGGAGCTCCTACAATGAGCAGTTCTTC	CASSPTLGGSSYNEQFF
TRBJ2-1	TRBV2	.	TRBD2	TGTGCCAGCAGTGAGACGACTAGCGGGTACAATGAGCAGTTCTTC	CASSETTSGYNEQFF
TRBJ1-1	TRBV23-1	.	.	TGCGCCAGCAGTCAATCGCGGGATGAAGCTTTCTTT	CASSQSRDEAFF
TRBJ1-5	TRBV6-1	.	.	TGTGCCAGCAGTGAACAGGGGTCCAATCAGCCCCAGCATTTT	CASSEQGSNQPQHF
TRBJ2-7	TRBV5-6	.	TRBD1	TGTGCCAGCAGCTTGTTAAGGGGACAGGGAACCTACGAGCAGTACTTC	CASSLLRGQGTYEQYF
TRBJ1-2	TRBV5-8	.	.	TGTGCCAGCAGCTTGCCTATCGACCATGGCTACACCTTC	CASSLPIDHGYTF
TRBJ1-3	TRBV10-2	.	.	TGCGCCAGCAGTGAACCTCCCCGCTCGTCTGGAAACACCATATATTTT	CASSEPPRSSGNTIYF
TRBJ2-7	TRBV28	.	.	TGTGCCAGCAGTTTGCCACCCGGGGGCGAGCAGTACTTC	CASSLPPGGEQYF
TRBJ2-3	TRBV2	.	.	TGTGCCAGCATGGGGGGAGTAGCAGATACGCAGTATTTT	CASMGGVADTQYF
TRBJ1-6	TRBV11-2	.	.	TGTGCCACCAGACAGAACTATAATTCACCCCTCCACTTT	CATRQNYNSPLHF